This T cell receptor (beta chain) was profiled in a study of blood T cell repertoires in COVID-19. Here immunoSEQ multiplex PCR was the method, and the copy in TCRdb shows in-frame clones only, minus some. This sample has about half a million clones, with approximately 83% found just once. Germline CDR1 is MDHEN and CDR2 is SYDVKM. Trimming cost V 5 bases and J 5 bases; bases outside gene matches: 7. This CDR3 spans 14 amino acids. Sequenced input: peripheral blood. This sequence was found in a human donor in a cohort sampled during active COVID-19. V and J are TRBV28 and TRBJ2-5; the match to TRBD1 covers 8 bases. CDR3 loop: CASSHRTGPETQYF. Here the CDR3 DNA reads TGTGCCAGCAGTCACCGGACAGGGCCGGAGACCCAGTACTTC.